This T cell receptor beta chain was recorded in a study of control samples from healthy donors and cancer patients (dated by TCRdb to the early 2020s). V loses 5 bases of germline sequence and J loses 5 bases, and the interval between the two ends is 9 bases. Measured from the cysteine to the phenylalanine, the CDR3 is 13 residues long. Solely the CDR3 DNA is kept, with 39 bases framed from the first base. Looking up the germline V gene (reference sequence) yields CDR1 LNHDA and CDR2 SQIVND. Library preparation was by the immunoSEQ multiplex PCR assay. Entries here come from immuneACCESS through TCRdb and include only in-frame sequences with V and J called. Some clones fail to appear in such tables; in the studies checked, an unresolved V gene covers under half of the shortfall, and the cause of the remainder is unknown. For this sample the table gives around 94,000 clones, of which roughly nine tenths were detected only once. The ten largest clones add up to around 1.3% of the sample.

In the case of this clone: Its antigen remains unidentified. The input lacks base qualities; no much larger clone sits a single base away.

This sequence was found in a woman between 45 and 60 years old in good health. The sample taken for sequencing was blood. The chain was built from TRBV19 and TRBJ1-4; no D segment can be confidently identified. The DNA is as follows: TGTGCCAGTAGTCCCCGTGGAAATGAAAAACTGTTTTTT. This encodes CASSPRGNEKLFF.